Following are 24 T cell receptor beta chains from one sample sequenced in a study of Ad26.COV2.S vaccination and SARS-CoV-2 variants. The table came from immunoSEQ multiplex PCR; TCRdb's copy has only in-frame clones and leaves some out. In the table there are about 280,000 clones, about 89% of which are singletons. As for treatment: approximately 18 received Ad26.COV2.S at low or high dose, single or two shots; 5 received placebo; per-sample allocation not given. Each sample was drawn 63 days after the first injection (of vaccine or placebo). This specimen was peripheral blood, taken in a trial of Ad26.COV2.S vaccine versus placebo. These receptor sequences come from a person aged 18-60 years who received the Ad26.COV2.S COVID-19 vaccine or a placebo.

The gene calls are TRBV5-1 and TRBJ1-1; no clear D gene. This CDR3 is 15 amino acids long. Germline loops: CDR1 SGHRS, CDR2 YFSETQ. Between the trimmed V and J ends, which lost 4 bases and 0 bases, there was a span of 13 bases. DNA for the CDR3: TGCGCCAGCAGCCCCCTCGGTGACTTGAACACTGAAGCTTTCTTT. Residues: CASSPLGDLNTEAFF.

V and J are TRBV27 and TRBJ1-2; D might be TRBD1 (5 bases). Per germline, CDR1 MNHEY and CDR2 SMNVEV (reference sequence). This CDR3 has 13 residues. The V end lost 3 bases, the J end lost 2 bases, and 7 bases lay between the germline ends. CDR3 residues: CASSLGENYGYTF. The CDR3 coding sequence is TGTGCCAGCAGTTTGGGGGAAAACTATGGCTACACCTTC.

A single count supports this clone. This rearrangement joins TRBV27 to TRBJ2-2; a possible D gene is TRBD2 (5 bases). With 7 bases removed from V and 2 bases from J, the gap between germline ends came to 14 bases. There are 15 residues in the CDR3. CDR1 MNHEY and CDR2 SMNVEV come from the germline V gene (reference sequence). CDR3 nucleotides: TGTGCCAGCAAATTCTCGGGATACAACACCGGGGAGCTGTTTTTT. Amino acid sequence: CASKFSGYNTGELFF.

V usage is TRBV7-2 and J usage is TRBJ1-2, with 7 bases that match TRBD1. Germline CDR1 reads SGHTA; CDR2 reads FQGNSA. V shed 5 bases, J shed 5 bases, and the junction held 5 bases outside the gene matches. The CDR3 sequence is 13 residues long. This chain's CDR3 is CASSAGQTYGYTF. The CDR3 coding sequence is TGTGCCAGCAGCGCGGGACAGACTTATGGCTACACCTTC.

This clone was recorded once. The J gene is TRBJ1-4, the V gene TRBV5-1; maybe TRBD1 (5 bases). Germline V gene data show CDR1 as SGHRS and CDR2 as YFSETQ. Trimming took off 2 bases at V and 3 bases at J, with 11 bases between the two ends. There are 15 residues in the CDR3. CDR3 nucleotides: TGCGCCAGCAGCTTTAGTGGGGCGGCTAATGAAAAACTGTTTTTT. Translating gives CASSFSGAANEKLFF.

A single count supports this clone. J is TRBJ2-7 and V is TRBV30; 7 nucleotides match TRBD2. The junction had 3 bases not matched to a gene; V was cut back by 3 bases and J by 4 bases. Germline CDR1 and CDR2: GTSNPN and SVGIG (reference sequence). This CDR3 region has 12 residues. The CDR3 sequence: CAWSPGGYEQYF. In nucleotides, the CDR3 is TGTGCCTGGAGCCCGGGAGGATACGAGCAGTACTTC.

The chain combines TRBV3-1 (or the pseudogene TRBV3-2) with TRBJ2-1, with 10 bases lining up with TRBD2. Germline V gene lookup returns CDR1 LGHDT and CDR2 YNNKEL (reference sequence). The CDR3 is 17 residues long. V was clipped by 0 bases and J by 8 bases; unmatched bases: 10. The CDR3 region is CASSQELGLALEYEQFF. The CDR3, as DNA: TGTGCCAGCAGCCAAGAGCTGGGACTAGCGCTTGAATATGAGCAGTTCTTC.

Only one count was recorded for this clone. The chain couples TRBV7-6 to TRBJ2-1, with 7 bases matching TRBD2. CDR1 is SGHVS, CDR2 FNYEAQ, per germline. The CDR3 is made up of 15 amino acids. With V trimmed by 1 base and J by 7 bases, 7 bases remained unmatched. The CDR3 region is CASSLGSGLANEQFF. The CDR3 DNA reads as TGTGCCAGCAGCTTAGGTAGCGGGTTGGCGAATGAGCAGTTCTTC.

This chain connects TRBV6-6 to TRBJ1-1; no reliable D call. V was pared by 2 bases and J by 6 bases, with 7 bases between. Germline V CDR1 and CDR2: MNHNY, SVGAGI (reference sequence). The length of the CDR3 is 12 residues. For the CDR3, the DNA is TGTGCCAGCAGTTACACGGTCGCTGAAGCTTTCTTT. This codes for CASSYTVAEAFF.

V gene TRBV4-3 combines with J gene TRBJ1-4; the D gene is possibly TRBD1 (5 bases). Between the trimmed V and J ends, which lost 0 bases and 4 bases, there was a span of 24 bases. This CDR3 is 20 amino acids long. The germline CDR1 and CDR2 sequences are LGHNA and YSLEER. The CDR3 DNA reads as TGCGCCAGCAGCCAAGAACTAAGGGGCAATCTTTGGGTGCATAATGAAAAACTGTTTTTT. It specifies CASSQELRGNLWVHNEKLFF.

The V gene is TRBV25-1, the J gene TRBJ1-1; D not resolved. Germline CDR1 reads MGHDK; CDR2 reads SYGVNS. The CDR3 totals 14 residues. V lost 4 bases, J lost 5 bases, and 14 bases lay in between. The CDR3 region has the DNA TGTGCCAGCAGTGCGGACCCTAGGGATACTGAAGCTTTCTTT. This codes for CASSADPRDTEAFF.

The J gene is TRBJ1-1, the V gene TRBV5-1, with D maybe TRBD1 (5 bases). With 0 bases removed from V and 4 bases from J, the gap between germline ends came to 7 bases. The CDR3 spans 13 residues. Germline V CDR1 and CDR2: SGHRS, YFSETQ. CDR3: CASSLGQSTEAFF. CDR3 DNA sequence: TGCGCCAGCAGCTTGGGACAGAGCACTGAAGCTTTCTTT.

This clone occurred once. CDR3 protein: CASSYQGGGYTF. CDR3 DNA sequence: TGTGCCAGCAGTTACCAAGGTGGGGGCTACACCTTC. This chain joins TRBV6-6 and TRBJ1-2, with no clear D. With 2 bases removed from V and 8 bases from J, the gap between germline ends came to 9 bases. The CDR3 is made up of 12 amino acids. Germline assignment: CDR1 MNHNY and CDR2 SVGAGI (reference sequence).

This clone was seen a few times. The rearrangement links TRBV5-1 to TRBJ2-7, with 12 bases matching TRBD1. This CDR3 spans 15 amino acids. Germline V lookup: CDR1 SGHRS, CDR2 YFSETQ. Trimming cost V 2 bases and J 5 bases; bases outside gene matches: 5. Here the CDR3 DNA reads TGCGCCAGCAGCTTCTCGGGACAGGGGGCCCACGAGCAGTACTTC. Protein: CASSFSGQGAHEQYF.

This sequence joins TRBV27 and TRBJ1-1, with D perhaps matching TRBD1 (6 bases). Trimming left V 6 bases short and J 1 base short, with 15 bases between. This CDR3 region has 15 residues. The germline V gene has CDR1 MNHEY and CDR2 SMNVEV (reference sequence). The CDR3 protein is CASSPYLQGNTEAFF. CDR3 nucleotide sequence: TGTGCCAGCAGCCCATACTTACAGGGGAACACTGAAGCTTTCTTT.

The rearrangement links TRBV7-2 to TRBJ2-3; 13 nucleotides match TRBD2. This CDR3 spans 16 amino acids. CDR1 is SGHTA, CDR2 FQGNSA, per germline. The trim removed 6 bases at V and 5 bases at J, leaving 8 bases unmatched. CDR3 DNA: TGTGCCAGCAGGATAACTAGCGGGGGGGCTGGAGATACGCAGTATTTT. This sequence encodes CASRITSGGAGDTQYF.

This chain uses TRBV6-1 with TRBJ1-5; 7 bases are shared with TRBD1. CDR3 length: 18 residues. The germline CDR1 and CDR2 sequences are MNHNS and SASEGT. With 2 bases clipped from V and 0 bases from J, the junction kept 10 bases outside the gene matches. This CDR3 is CASSEPPGTVNSNQPQHF. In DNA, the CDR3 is TGTGCCAGCAGTGAACCCCCCGGGACAGTCAATAGCAATCAGCCCCAGCATTTT.

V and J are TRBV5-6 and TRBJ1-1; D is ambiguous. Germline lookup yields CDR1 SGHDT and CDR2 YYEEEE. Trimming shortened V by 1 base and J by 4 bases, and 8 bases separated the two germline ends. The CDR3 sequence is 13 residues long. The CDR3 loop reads CASSLISGTEAFF. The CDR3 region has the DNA TGTGCCAGCAGCTTGATTTCGGGCACTGAAGCTTTCTTT.

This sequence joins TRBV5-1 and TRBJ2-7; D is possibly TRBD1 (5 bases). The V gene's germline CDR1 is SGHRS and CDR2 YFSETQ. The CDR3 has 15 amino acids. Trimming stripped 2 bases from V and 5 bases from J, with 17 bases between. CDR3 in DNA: TGCGCCAGCAGCTTACAGGCGAAATCACCCCACGAGCAGTACTTC. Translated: CASSLQAKSPHEQYF.

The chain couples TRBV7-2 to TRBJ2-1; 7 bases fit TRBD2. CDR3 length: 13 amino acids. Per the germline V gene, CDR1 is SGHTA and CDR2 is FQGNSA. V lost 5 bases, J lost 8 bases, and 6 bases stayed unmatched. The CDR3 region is CASSGQGGYEQFF. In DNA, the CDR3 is TGTGCCAGCAGCGGCCAGGGAGGGTATGAGCAGTTCTTC. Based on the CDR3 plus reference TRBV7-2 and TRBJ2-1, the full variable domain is GAGVSQSPSNKVTEKGKDVELRCDPISGHTALYWYRQSLGQGLEFLIYFQGNSAPDKSGLPSDRFSAERTGGSVSTLTIQRTQQEDSAVYLCASSGQGGYEQFFGPGTRLTVL.

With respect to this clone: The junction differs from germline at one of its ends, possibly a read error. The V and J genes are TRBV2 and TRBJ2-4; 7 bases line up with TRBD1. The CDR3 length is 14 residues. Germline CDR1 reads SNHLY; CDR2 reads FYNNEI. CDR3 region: CASSVDREPAVEDF. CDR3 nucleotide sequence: TGTGCCAGCAGTGTTGACAGGGAGCCCGCTGTCGAGGACTTC.

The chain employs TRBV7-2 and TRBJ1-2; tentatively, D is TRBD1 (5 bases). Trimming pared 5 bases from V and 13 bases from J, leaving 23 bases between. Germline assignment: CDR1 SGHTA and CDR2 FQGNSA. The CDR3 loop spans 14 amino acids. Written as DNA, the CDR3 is TGTGCCAGCAGCCCAGACTCGGGCACGGGACGGGGCACCTTC. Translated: CASSPDSGTGRGTF.

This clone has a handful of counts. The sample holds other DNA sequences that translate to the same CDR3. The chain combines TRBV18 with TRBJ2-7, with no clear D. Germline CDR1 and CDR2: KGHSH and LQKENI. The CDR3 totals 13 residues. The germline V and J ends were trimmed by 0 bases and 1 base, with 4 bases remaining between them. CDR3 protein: CASSPPASYEQYF. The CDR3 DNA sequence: TGTGCCAGCTCACCACCTGCTTCCTACGAGCAGTACTTC.

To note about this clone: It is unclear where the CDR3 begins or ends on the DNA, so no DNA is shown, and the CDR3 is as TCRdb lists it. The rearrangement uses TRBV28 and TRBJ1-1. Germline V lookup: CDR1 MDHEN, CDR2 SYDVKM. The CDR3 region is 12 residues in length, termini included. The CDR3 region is CASSFGEGRAFF.